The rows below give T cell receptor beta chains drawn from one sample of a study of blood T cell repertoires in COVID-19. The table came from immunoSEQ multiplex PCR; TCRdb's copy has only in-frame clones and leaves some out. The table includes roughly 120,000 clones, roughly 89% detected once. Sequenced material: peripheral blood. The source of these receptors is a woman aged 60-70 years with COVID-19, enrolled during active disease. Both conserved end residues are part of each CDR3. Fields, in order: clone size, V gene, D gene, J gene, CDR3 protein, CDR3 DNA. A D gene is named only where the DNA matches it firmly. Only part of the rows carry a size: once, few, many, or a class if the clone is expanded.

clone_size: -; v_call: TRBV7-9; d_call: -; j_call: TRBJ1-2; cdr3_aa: CASSVGRDYGYTF; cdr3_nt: TGTGCCAGCAGTGTGGGCAGGGACTATGGCTACACCTTC
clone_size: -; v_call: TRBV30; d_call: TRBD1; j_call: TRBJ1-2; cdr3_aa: CAWSDYKTGPNGYTF; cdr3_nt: TGTGCCTGGAGTGACTACAAGACAGGGCCCAATGGCTACACCTTC
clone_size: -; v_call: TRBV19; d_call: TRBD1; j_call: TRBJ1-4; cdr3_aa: CATAGGQGAFTNEKLFF; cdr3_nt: TGTGCCACCGCCGGCGGACAGGGGGCATTCACTAATGAAAAACTGTTTTTT
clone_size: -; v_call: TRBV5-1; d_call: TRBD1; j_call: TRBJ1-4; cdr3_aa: CASSGQGDRIF; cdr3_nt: TGCGCCAGCAGTGGACAGGGCGACAGGATTTTT
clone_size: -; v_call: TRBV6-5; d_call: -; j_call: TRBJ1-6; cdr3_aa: CASSRTPNNSPLHF; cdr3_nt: TGTGCCAGCAGTCGGACACCTAATAATTCACCCCTCCACTTT
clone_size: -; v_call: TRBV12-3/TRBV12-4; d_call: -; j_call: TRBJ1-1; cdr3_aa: CASTGARVTEAFF; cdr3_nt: TGTGCCAGCACAGGCGCGAGGGTCACTGAAGCTTTCTTT
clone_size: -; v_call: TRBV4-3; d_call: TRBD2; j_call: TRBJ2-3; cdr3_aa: CASSQGLAGGTDTQYF; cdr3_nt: TGCGCCAGCAGCCAAGGGCTAGCGGGGGGCACAGATACGCAGTATTTT
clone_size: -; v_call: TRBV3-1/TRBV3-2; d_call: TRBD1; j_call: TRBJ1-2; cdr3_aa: CASSQGPGQKNYGYTF; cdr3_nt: TGTGCCAGCAGCCAAGGACCGGGACAGAAAAACTATGGCTACACCTTC
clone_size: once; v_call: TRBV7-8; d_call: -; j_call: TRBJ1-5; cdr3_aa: CASSSQGPYSNQPQHF; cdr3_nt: TGTGCCAGCAGCTCTCAGGGGCCCTATAGCAATCAGCCCCAGCATTTT
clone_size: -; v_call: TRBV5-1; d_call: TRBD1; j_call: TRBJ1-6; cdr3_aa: CASSQTGGLSPLHF; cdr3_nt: TGCGCCAGCAGCCAGACAGGGGGGTTATCACCCCTCCACTTT
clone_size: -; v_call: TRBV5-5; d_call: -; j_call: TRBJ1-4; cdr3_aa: CASSLSIGEVKEKLFF; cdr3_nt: TGTGCCAGCAGCTTATCTATAGGGGAGGTTAAAGAAAAACTGTTTTTT
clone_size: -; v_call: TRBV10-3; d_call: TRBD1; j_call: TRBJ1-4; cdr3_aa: CAISDGRGNEKLFF; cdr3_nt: TGTGCCATCAGTGATGGCAGGGGGAATGAAAAACTGTTTTTT
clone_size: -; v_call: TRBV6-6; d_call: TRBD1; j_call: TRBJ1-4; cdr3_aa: CASRAGQNNEKLFF; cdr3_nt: TGTGCCAGCAGGGCGGGACAGAATAATGAAAAACTGTTTTTT
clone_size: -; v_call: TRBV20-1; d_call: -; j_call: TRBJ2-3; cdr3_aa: CSALEVDTQYF; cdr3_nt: TGCAGTGCTTTGGAGGTTGATACGCAGTATTTT
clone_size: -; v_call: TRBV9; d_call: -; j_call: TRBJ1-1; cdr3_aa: CASSVSRGTEAFF; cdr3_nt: TGTGCCAGCAGCGTTTCGAGAGGCACTGAAGCTTTCTTT
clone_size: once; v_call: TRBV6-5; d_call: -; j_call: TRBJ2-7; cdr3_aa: CASSYGRKYEQYF; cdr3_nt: TGTGCCAGCAGTTACGGCAGGAAATACGAGCAGTACTTC
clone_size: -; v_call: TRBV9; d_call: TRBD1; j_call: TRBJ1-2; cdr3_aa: CASSVEGARGYTF; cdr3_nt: TGTGCCAGCAGCGTAGAGGGGGCGCGCGGCTACACCTTC
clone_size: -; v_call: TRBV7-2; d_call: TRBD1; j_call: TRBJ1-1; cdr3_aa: CASSSQGARTEAFF; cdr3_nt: TGTGCCAGCAGCTCCCAGGGGGCGCGTACTGAAGCTTTCTTT
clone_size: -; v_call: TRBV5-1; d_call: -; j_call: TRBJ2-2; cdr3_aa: CASSAGGGRITGELFF; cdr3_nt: TGCGCCAGCAGCGCTGGCGGGGGCAGAATCACCGGGGAGCTGTTTTTT
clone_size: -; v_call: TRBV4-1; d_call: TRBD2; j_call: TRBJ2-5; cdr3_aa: CASSGGAVLETQYF; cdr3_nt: TGCGCCTCCAGCGGGGGGGCGGTATTAGAGACCCAGTACTTC
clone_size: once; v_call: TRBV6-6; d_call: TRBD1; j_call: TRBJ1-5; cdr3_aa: CASMIRGRGPQHF; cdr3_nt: TGTGCCAGTATGATAAGGGGGCGCGGGCCCCAGCATTTT
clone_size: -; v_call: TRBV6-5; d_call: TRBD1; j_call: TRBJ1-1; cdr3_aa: CASRGQGRFTEAFF; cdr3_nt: TGTGCCAGCAGAGGACAGGGGAGGTTCACTGAAGCTTTCTTT
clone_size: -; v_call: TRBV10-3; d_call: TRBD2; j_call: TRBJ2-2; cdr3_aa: CAISVREGNTGELFF; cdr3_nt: TGTGCCATCAGTGTGAGGGAGGGGAACACCGGGGAGCTGTTTTTT
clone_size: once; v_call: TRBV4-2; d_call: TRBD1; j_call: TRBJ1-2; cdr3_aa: CASSKTDRGDANYGYTF; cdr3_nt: TGTGCCAGCAGCAAAACGGACAGGGGCGATGCTAACTATGGCTACACCTTC
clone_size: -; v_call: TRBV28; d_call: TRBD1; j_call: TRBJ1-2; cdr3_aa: CASSQQGPTYGYTF; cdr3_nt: TGTGCCAGCAGTCAACAGGGGCCGACGTATGGCTACACCTTC
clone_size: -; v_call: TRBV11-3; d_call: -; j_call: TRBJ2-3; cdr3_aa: CASSFGHSTDTQYF; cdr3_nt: TGTGCCAGCAGCTTTGGACATAGCACAGATACGCAGTATTTT
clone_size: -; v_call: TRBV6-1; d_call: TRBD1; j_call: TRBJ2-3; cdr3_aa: CASSEAPIVGQGGTDTQYF; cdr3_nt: TGTGCCAGCAGTGAAGCTCCCATAGTGGGACAGGGGGGAACAGATACGCAGTATTTT
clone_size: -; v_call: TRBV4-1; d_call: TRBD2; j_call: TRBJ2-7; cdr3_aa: CASSPGGVAGSYEQYF; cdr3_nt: TGCGCCAGCAGCCCGGGAGGGGTAGCGGGGTCCTACGAGCAGTACTTC
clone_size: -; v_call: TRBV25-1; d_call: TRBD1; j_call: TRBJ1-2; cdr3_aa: CASSEGGGQGGPGGYTF; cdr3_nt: TGTGCCAGCAGTGAAGGCGGTGGACAGGGGGGCCCGGGAGGCTACACCTTC
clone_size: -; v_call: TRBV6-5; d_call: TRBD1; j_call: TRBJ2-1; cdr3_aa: CASRGTGRDEQFF; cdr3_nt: TGTGCCAGCCGGGGGACAGGGAGGGATGAGCAGTTCTTC
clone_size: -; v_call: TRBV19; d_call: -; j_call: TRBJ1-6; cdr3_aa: CASSVLQTGYNSPLHF; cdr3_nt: TGTGCCAGTAGCGTCCTACAGACAGGCTATAATTCACCCCTCCACTTT
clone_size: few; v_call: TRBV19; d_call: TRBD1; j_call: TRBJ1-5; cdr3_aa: CASSTLTGISNQPQHF; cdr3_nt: TGTGCCAGTAGTACTTTGACAGGGATTAGCAATCAGCCCCAGCATTTT
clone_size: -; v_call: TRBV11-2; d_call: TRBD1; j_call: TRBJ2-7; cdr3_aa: CASSSAAGGLDEQYF; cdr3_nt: TGTGCCAGCAGCTCGGCGGCAGGGGGTCTCGACGAGCAGTACTTC
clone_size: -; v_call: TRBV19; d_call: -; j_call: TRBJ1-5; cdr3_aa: CASKNQNQPQHF; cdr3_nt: TGTGCCAGTAAGAACCAGAATCAGCCCCAGCATTTT
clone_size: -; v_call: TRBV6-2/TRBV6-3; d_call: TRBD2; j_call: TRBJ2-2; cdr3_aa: CASSVTSGGQGAGELFF; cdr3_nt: TGTGCCAGCAGCGTGACTAGCGGGGGCCAAGGGGCCGGGGAGCTGTTTTTT
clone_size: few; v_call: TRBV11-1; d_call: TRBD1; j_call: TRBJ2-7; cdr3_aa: CASSLTWGQSEQYF; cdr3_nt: TGTGCCAGCAGCTTAACCTGGGGACAGTCAGAGCAGTACTTC
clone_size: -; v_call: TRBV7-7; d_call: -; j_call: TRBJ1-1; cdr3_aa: CASSLIGGPFF; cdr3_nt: TGTGCTAGCAGCTTGATAGGAGGACCTTTCTTT
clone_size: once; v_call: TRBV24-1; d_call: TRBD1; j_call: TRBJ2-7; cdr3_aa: CATSAGQGLRQYF; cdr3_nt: TGTGCCACCAGTGCGGGACAGGGGTTGCGGCAGTACTTC
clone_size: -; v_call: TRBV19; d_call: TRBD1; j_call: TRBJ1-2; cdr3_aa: CASRRGRSGYTF; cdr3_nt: TGTGCCAGTAGGAGGGGGCGGAGTGGCTACACCTTC
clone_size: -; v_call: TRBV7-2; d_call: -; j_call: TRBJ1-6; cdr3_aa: CASSLSGGRGANSPLHF; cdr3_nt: TGTGCCAGCAGCTTATCGGGGGGACGGGGGGCGAATTCACCCCTCCACTTT
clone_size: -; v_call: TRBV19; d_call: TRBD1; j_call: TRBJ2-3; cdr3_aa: CASSLRQGGNPTTSTDTQYF; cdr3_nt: TGTGCCAGTAGTCTCCGACAGGGGGGAAACCCAACGACTAGCACAGATACGCAGTATTTT